The T cell receptor (beta chain) described here comes from a study of tissue T cells after allogeneic stem cell transplantation. This clone was seen a single time. The antigen remains unidentified. Gene names refer to mouse genes. Read data end 1 residue before the CDR3 end; the end is taken from the germline J gene. This CDR3 is also generated by other DNA sequences in the sample. Study conclusions and caveats: Limitations included a small, clinically heterogeneous cohort and limited sampling depth. TCR repertoires tracked anatomic similarity, regardless of disease or transplant status.

Germline CDR1 is LGHNA and CDR2 is YNLKQL (reference sequence). The CDR3 runs to 14 residues. J was trimmed by 2 bases and V by 4 bases; bases with no gene match: 3. Sequencing of TCRbeta CDR3 at survey depth gave sequences and template counts. Profiling relied on immunoSEQ multiplex PCR, and the TCRdb table lists in-frame clones only, not all of them. The sample includes about 15,000 clones, just over 70% of them seen just once. The sequenced sample consisted of spleen. This sequence joins TRBV5 and TRBJ2-3; TRBD1 matches at 7 bases. This receptor was identified in a female BALB/c mouse in good health. MHC haplotype of the strain: H2-d. The sequenced CDR3 bases are TGTGCCAGCAGCCCGACAGGGAATGCAGAAACGCTGTAT. It codes for CASSPTGNAETLY. The full CDR3 is CASSPTGNAETLYF.